The 8 T cell receptor beta chains listed next were all sequenced from one sample in a study of a mutant IDH1 vaccine in newly diagnosed glioma. Libraries were prepared by immunoSEQ multiplex PCR; TCRdb keeps only in-frame clonotypes and omits some of them. Of 60,000 or so clones in the sample, roughly 82% were seen once. Their specific antigens are unknown. Time point defined: week 5, during vaccination. The content of each vaccine dose was 300 ug of mutant IDH1 20-mer peptide, and topical imiquimod accompanied it. The sequenced sample was PBMCs, obtained from a glioma patient whose treatment included an IDH1 peptide vaccine. All receptors come from a woman under 30 with glioma. Some clones in this sample may be carry-over from other donors' samples.

The chain carries TRBV2 and TRBJ1-1; D remains unclear. Trimming removed 6 bases from V and 8 bases from J, with 13 bases in between. Germline V lookup: CDR1 SNHLY, CDR2 FYNNEI. The CDR3 spans 12 residues. In nucleotides, the CDR3 is TGTGCCAGCAGGGGTCGGACGGACGAAGCTTTCTTT. This gives the protein CASRGRTDEAFF.

The gene calls are TRBV30 and TRBJ2-5, with a tentative D call TRBD2 (7 bases). The CDR3 length is 12 residues. V dropped 4 bases and J dropped 7 bases, with 13 bases sitting between them. The V gene's germline CDR1 is GTSNPN and CDR2 SVGIG (reference sequence). CDR3 coding DNA: TGTGCCTGGACCTTAGGGGGGGGGACCCAGTACTTC. This sequence encodes CAWTLGGGTQYF. Full variable domain (rest looked up from reference TRBV30 and TRBJ2-5): SQTIHQWPATLVQPVGSPLSLECTVEGTSNPNLYWYRQAAGRGLQLLFYSVGIGQISSEVPQNLSASRPQDRQFILSSKKLLLSDSGFYLCAWTLGGGTQYFGPGTRLLVL.

This chain joins TRBV7-9 and TRBJ2-2, with 8 bases lining up with TRBD1. The CDR3 loop spans 14 amino acids. Germline CDR1 is SEHNR and CDR2 is FQNEAQ (reference sequence). The ends lost 6 bases at V and 7 bases at J; junction bases unmatched: 7. The CDR3 region is CASRPPGGRGELFF. In nucleotides, the CDR3 is TGTGCCAGCAGACCCCCAGGGGGCCGCGGGGAGCTGTTTTTT. The full variable domain, its missing parts supplied by reference TRBV7-9 and TRBJ2-2, is DTGVSQNPRHKITKRGQNVTFRCDPISEHNRLYWYRQTLGQGPEFLTYFQNEAQLEKSRLLSDRFSAERPKGSFSTLEIQRTEQGDSAMYLCASRPPGGRGELFFGEGSRLTVL.

In regard to this clone: It is likely a read error, because the conserved phenylalanine at the end of the CDR3 is missing. The DNA is left out, because the CDR3 cannot be placed on it with certainty; the CDR3 is given as TCRdb lists it. The chain has TRBV14 and TRBJ1-4; TRBD1 reflects the table's D call only, with no check against the DNA. CDR1 and CDR2 from the germline V gene are SGHDN and FVKESK. The CDR3 length is 13 residues, termini included. The CDR3 reads CASSQDVWGPWHS.

The chain couples TRBV19 to TRBJ1-4; D remains ambiguous. Germline V gene sequence: CDR1 LNHDA, CDR2 SQIVND (reference sequence). CDR3 length: 15 amino acids. V was pared by 4 bases and J by 0 bases, with 9 bases between. The CDR3 loop is CASSTYTTTNEKLFF. The CDR3 DNA reads as TGTGCCAGTAGTACTTACACCACAACTAATGAAAAACTGTTTTTT.

This clone appeared a few times. The chain employs TRBV7-9 and TRBJ1-1; D remains unclear. There are 13 residues in the CDR3. CDR1 and CDR2 (germline): SEHNR, FQNEAQ (reference sequence). With 4 bases removed from V and 7 bases from J, the gap between germline ends came to 13 bases. This CDR3 is CASSSPGQFEAFF. The CDR3 bases are TGTGCCAGCAGCTCGCCGGGTCAGTTTGAAGCTTTCTTT.

V and J are TRBV6-6 and TRBJ1-3, with 11 bases that match TRBD1. The J segment lost 3 bases and the V segment lost 5 bases, leaving 3 bases of the junction unmatched. The CDR3 spans 15 residues. The V gene's germline CDR1 is MNHNY and CDR2 SVGAGI (reference sequence). CDR3 sequence reads: CASSRDRGSGNTIYF. CDR3 bases: TGTGCCAGCAGTCGGGACAGGGGGAGTGGAAACACCATATATTTT.

This clone was observed a few times. V usage is TRBV7-9 and J usage is TRBJ2-3; no definite D call. This CDR3 comprises 12 residues. The ends were cut back, 1 base at V and 7 bases at J, with 6 bases in the middle. In germline, CDR1 is SEHNR, CDR2 FQNEAQ (reference sequence). This chain's CDR3 is CASSLEGHTQYF. In nucleotides, the CDR3 is TGTGCCAGCAGCTTAGAGGGCCATACGCAGTATTTT. Combining the CDR3 with reference TRBV7-9 and TRBJ2-3 gives the whole variable domain DTGVSQNPRHKITKRGQNVTFRCDPISEHNRLYWYRQTLGQGPEFLTYFQNEAQLEKSRLLSDRFSAERPKGSFSTLEIQRTEQGDSAMYLCASSLEGHTQYFGPGTRLTVL.